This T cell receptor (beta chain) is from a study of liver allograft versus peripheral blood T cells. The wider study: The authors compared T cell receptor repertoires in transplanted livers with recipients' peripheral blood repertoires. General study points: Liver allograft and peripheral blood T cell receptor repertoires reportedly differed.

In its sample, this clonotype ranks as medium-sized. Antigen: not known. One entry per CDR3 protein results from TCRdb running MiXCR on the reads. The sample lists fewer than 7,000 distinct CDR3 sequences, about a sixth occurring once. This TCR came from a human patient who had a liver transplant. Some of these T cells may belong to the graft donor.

CDR3 bases: TGTGCCAGCGGCCCGTCGGGGTCCTACGAGCAGTACTTC. It is translated as CASGPSGSYEQYF. The chain carries TRBV18 and TRBJ2-7; D possibly corresponds to TRBD2 (5 bases). CDR1 is KGHSH, CDR2 LQKENI, per germline. This CDR3 comprises 13 residues. V dropped 8 bases and J dropped 1 base, with 12 bases sitting between them.